This T cell receptor (beta chain) appears in the sequencing data of a study of cytomegalovirus exposure and HLA in healthy donors (dated by TCRdb to the late 2010s). Context from the whole study: An earlier analysis of some 500 of the donors reported more than 250 Gb of sequence data and some 120 million unique TCR beta sequences from 150 million to 200 million T cells. About 280 gigabases of sequencing data and approximately 84 million unique TCR sequences were included in an early release covering roughly 600 HLA-typed donors. Among the roughly 370 genotyped donors, approximately 76% belonged to the genetic ancestry cluster associated with self-reported Caucasian donors. The study was designed to test whether signatures of past pathogen exposure could be identified by cataloging public T cell receptors. The study used immunosequencing to profile the T cell repertoires of 666 subjects and linked those repertoires to cytomegalovirus serostatus. Along with the roughly 700-subject first cohort, a separate validation cohort of some 130 different subjects was used. High-throughput TCR immunosequencing, statistical association of individual TCRs with disease status, and machine learning were combined to predict cytomegalovirus infection status. A later analysis re-analyzed previously published TCR beta repertoires from several hundred donors and added high-resolution HLA genotyping to study TCR occurrence patterns. The later analysis used no new phenotypic data to find candidate immune exposures, relying instead on TCR beta sequences and their occurrence across donors. To decide whether each TCR beta V gene segment behaved as functional or pseudogenic, an earlier analysis of approximately 590 of the donors relied on high-throughput TCR beta sequencing. Donor age, sex, ethnicity and CMV serostatus were compiled alongside the repertoire data. Genome-wide SNP genotypes for about 65% of the roughly 670 donors were used in a later genetic analysis, which treated that subset as a discovery cohort. All discovery cohort repertoires had been generated using a single sequencing platform. Both class I and class II loci were covered by HLA typing, at four-digit resolution. Typing coverage differed by locus: A, B, C, DRB1 and DQB1 were typed in about 620-640 donors, DQA1 in about 510, DPA1 in approximately 610, and DPB1 in 400 to 480. Because of strong linkage in the cohort, 4 to 6 DR-DQ haplotypes were treated as single units for association and clustering. Across about 380 genotyped donors of the cohort, an average of approximately 200,000 unique TCR beta nucleotide sequences per donor were sequenced, and roughly 20% of those sequences were non-productive. Summary of the overall study and its limitations: In a later analysis, more than 15,000 TCR beta sequences were associated with specific HLA alleles at a false discovery rate of 0.05. Sequencing depth was assumed to be roughly uniform across donors in the presence/absence analyses, though that assumption may not hold. In a later analysis, the rate of TCR association differed among HLA loci, with DRB1 alleles having the most associated TCRs and HLA-C alleles having the fewest. In this cohort, only TCR beta chains were sequenced, and detectable features were limited by the absence of alpha or paired-chain data. Some IMGT-functional V segments, including TRBV6-2 and TRBV6-3, could not be told apart with the 87-base-pair reads, so those segments were excluded. A few of the identified cytomegalovirus-associated TCR beta chains were confirmed in vitro to be specific for cytomegalovirus antigens. Across donors, most TCR sequences were observed very rarely, whereas some public TCRs were present in many individuals. In an earlier analysis of about 550 of the donors, most TCR beta V segments were observed in productive rearrangements about 87% or about 30% of the time, broadly matching IMGT annotations. CMV serostatus was the only immune exposure information available for the cohort. Because HLA typing was missing for some donors at each locus, association tests included only the typed subset. A later genetic analysis associated a missense DCLRE1C variant with V-gene and J-gene trimming of TCR beta chains, and an independent cohort replicated the association. Seventeen rarely observed V segments, including chromosome 9 orphons, were excluded from the earlier analysis of about 600 of the donors because counts were too low. In a later analysis, several top co-occurrence clusters were reported to appear linked to parvovirus B19, influenza, CMV and Epstein-Barr virus. When HLA alleles, especially DR and DQ, strongly co-occurred, attributing TCR associations to individual alleles was difficult. A further reported finding was that TCR beta sequences accurately predicted the HLA-A and HLA-B alleles for most subjects in the first cohort. Compared with equally common non-associated chains, HLA-associated TCR beta chains in a later analysis were more clonally expanded and had lower generation probabilities. According to the authors, the approach could potentially be generalized to other disease states and immunological phenotypes. Most CMV-associated TCR beta chains appeared to be HLA-restricted in a later analysis, and the HLA associations seemed to be driven largely by CMV exposure. Compared with the approximately 600-donor mean, donors in an Asian-associated ancestry cluster had fewer N-insertions in productive TCRs, according to a later genetic analysis. A total of roughly 160 TCR beta chains were listed by the study as associated with cytomegalovirus. Linkage disequilibrium might explain the correlated functional status among segregating V segments, but an unknown experimental factor could not be excluded. A group of highly shared sequence variants was considered likely to be a technical artifact of the sequencing pipeline. In both the original and validation cohorts, the classifier was reported to diagnose cytomegalovirus status with high specificity and sensitivity.

Only one count was recorded for this clone. This clone's antigen is unknown. Within one base of it there is no much larger clone, and no base qualities were kept. The germline V gene provides CDR1 MGHRA and CDR2 YSYEKL. V lost 6 bases and J lost 1 base, and the count of bases not matched to a germline gene is 13. The CDR3 holds 18 amino acids from the cysteine to the phenylalanine. Just the 54-base CDR3 DNA is kept, in frame starting at base 1. The protocol used for the library was the immunoSEQ multiplex PCR assay. A mixture of 60 forward primers for TCR Vbeta segments and 13 reverse primers for TCR Jbeta segments was used in the multiplex PCR. The CDR3 region of rearranged TCR beta genes was amplified from genomic DNA with a multiplex PCR assay. The Illumina HiSeq System was used to sequence the amplified TCR beta libraries as 87-base-pair reads. In the source study's methods: Across the 670 or so repertoires, a later analysis counted tens of millions of unique TCR beta chains, approximately 10 million of which were shared by at least two donors. Raw reads were error-corrected and collapsed into unique sequences by a nearest-neighbor algorithm in which closely related sequences were merged to remove PCR and sequencing errors. To assign V, D and J gene segments, CDR3 sequences were aligned to IMGT reference sequences. For a sequence to be retained, a match of at least six nucleotides to both a V gene segment and a J gene segment was required. A rearrangement was called productive if the CDR3 had no stop codons and remained in frame with V and J, and every other rearrangement was called non-productive. CDR3 was defined according to IMGT convention as the region running from the second conserved V-encoded cysteine to the conserved J-encoded phenylalanine. In an earlier analysis of roughly 610 of the donors, sequences lacking an unambiguous match to a single V gene segment were excluded. An earlier analysis of approximately 590 of the donors classified V segments as functional when productive rearrangements were above 56.7% and as segregating when the standard deviation between donors was above 5%. A statistical classification framework was built for diagnosing cytomegalovirus status from the catalog of TCR beta chain sequences. A later analysis assigned V and J genes by comparing TCR nucleotide sequences with IMGT/GENE-DB human TR gene sequences. The TCRdist pipeline was used in a later analysis to assign CDR3 sequences and most-parsimonious VDJ recombination scenarios. In a later analysis, every TCR beta chain was defined by the combination of its CDR3 amino acid sequence and its V-gene family, and reads without a unique V-gene family were dropped. A later analysis removed 500 to 600 highly shared, low-generation-probability nucleotide sequences to deal with suspected cross-contamination and a sequencing artifact. For each public chain, a later analysis derived a clonal expansion index from normalized ranks of inferred template counts within each repertoire. In a later analysis, generation probabilities were computed with a VDJ recombination model fitted to out-of-frame rearrangements, and the resulting probabilities were checked against IGoR. Hypergeometric tests were used in a later analysis to score TCR-TCR, TCR-HLA and TCR-CMV co-occurrence, with a repertoire-size bias correction applied to the TCR pairs. False discovery rates were estimated in a later analysis by permuting HLA or CMV assignments 20 times. A later analysis grouped co-occurring TCRs with DBSCAN, adding TCRdist sequence similarity when clustering within HLA-allele-positive subsets. For co-occurrence clustering, repertoires with fewer than 30,000 or more than 120,000 public chains were excluded, along with four to six repertoires with anomalous nucleotide sharing. The table comes from immuneACCESS by way of TCRdb, which keeps in-frame sequences with V and J called. Part of the clones is missing from these tables; in studies checked, under half for an unresolved V gene and the rest for unknown reasons. That table furnishes V, J and clone size, whereas the DNA furnished D and trimming. This sample gives 120,000 to 150,000 clones in total; 79% of them show up just once. The ten biggest clones cover 6.7% of the sample.

In total, 500 to 700 healthy bone marrow donors made up the cohort. Cohort members were all nominally healthy when sampled, although unrecorded immune exposures were likely present. The donor was CMV seropositive and belonged to the group of around 300 seropositive cohort members. Each donor provided a peripheral blood sample, and peripheral blood mononuclear cells were used for TCR beta sequencing. Genomic DNA extraction from the blood cell samples was performed with the Qiagen DNeasy Blood Extraction Kit. The rearrangement combines TRBV4-1 with TRBJ2-2, with 8 central nucleotides matching TRBD2. Sequenced material: PBMCs. This TCR came from a woman between 40 and 55 years old in good health and CMV-seropositive. The base sequence is TGCGCCAGCAGTCAATGGCACCAGCGGGGGCAGAACACCGGGGAGCTGTTTTTT. This translates into CASSQWHQRGQNTGELFF.